Only a few counts were recorded for the clone carrying this T cell receptor (beta chain). The antigen is undetermined. The source of the sample is a study of beta chain features in type 1 diabetes. Germline CDR1 SQVTM, CDR2 ANQGSEA. The V gene lost 7 bases and the J gene lost 0 bases, with 14 bases spanning the gap. The CDR3 is made up of 14 amino acids. The isolated RNA, all of it, was reverse transcribed, so expressed TCRB transcripts were what got sequenced. Method: immunoSEQ multiplex PCR; TCRdb's copy keeps in-frame clones and lacks some. In the table there are fewer than 400,000 clones, around 9.3% of which are singletons. Sorted cells reached over 95% purity in every population. Study-wide findings and caveats: In these data, an HLA type influence on TCRB rearrangement remained unresolved. PCR might preferentially amplify shorter templates, equally in patients and controls. All four CD4+ subsets from Type 1 diabetes patients carried moderately but significantly shorter TCRB CDR3s. Compared to healthy donors, patients appeared to have naive, central memory and Treg TCRB repertoires that were more alike.

Sequencing was performed on central memory CD4+ T cells from blood. This clonotype was sampled from a man aged 25-40 years with type 1 diabetes. V usage is TRBV29-1 and J usage is TRBJ2-3; D unresolved. Here the CDR3 DNA reads TGCAGCGCCGGGCGGAGTTCTAGCACAGATACGCAGTATTTT. As protein: CSAGRSSSTDTQYF.